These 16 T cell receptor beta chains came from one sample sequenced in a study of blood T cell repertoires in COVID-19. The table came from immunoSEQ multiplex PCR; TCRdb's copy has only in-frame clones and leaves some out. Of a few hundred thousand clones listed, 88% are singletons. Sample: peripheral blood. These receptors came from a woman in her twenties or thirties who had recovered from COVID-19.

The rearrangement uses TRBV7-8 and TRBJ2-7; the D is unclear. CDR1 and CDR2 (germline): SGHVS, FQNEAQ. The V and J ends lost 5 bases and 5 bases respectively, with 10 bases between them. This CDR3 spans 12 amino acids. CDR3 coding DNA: TGTGCCAGCAGCGGGCCATCCGACGAGCAGTACTTC. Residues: CASSGPSDEQYF.

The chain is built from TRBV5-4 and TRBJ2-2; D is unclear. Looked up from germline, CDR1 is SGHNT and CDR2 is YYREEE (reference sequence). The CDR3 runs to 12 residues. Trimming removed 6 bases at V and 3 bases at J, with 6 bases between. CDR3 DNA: TGTGCCAGCAACTCCTACACCGGGGAGCTGTTTTTT. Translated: CASNSYTGELFF.

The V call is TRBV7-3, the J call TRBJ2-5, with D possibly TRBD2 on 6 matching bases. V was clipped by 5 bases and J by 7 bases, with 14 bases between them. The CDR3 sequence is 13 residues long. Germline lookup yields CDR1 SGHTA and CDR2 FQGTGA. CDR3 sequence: CASSPDGRGTQYF. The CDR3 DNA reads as TGTGCCAGCAGCCCAGACGGGCGGGGGACCCAGTACTTC.

Written as DNA, the CDR3 is TGTGCCAGTAGTATAACCTACTATAGCAATCAGCCCCAGCATTTT. Translated: CASSITYYSNQPQHF. This chain connects TRBV19 to TRBJ1-5; D is ambiguous. Between the trimmed V and J ends, which lost 2 bases and 0 bases, there was a span of 8 bases. The germline gives CDR1 LNHDA, CDR2 SQIVND (reference sequence). The CDR3 extends over 15 amino acids.

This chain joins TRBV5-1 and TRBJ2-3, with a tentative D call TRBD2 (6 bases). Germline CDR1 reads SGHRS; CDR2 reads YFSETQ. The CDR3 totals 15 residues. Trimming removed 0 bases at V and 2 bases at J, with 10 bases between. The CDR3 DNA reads TGCGCCAGCAGCTTGGATGCGGGGTCCACAGATACGCAGTATTTT. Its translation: CASSLDAGSTDTQYF.

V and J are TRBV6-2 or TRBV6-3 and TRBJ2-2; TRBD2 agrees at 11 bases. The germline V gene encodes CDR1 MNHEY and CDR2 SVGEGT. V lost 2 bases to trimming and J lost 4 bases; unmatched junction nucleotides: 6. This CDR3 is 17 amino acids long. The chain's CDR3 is CASSYPLAGAFTGELFF. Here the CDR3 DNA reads TGTGCCAGCAGTTACCCACTAGCGGGGGCCTTCACCGGGGAGCTGTTTTTT.

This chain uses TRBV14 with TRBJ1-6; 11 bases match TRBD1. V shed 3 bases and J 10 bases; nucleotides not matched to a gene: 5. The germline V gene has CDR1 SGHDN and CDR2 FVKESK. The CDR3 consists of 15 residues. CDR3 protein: CASSHLRDRGSPLHF. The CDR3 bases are TGTGCCAGCAGCCACCTCCGGGACAGGGGGTCACCCCTCCACTTT.

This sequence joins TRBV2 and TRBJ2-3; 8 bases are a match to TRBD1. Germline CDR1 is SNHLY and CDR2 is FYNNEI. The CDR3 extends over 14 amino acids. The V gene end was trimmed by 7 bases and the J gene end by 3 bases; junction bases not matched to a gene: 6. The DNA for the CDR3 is TGTGCCAGCACAGGGGGCGGGTTGACAGATACGCAGTATTTT. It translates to CASTGGGLTDTQYF.

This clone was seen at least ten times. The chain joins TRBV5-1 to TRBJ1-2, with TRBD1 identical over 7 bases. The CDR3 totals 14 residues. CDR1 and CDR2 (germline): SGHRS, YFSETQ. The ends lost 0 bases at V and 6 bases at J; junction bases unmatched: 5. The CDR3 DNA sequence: TGCGCCAGCAGCTTGGCCGGCAGGGGGGATGGCTACACCTTC. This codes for CASSLAGRGDGYTF.

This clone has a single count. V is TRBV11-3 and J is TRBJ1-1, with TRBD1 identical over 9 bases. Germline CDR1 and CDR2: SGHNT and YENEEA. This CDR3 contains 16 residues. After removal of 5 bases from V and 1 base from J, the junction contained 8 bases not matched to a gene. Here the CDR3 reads CASSPGSGQGNTEAFF. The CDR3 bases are TGTGCCAGCAGCCCAGGCTCGGGACAGGGGAACACTGAAGCTTTCTTT.

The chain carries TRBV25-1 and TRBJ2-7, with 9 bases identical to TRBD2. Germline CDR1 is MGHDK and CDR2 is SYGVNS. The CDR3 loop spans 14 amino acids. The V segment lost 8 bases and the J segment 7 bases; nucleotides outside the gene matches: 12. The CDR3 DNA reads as TGTGCCAGCGTAGCGGGGGAGCCTGCGGAGGAGCAGTACTTC. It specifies CASVAGEPAEEQYF.

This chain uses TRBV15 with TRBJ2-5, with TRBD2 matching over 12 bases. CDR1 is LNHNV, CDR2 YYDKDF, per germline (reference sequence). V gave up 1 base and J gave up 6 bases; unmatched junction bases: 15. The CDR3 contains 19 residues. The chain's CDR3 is CATSRGGPRTSGVGKTQYF. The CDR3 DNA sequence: TGTGCCACCAGCAGAGGAGGACCTCGGACTAGCGGGGTAGGGAAGACCCAGTACTTC.

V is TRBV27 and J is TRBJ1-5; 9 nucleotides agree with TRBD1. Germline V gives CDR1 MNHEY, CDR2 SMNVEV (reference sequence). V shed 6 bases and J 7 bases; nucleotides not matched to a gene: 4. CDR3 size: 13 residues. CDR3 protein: CASSDRGIQPQHF. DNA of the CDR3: TGTGCCAGCAGCGACAGGGGGATCCAGCCCCAGCATTTT.

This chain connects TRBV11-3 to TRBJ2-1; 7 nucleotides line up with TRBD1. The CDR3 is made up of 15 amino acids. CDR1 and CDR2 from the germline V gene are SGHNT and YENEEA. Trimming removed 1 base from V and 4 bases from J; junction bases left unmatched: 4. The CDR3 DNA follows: TGTGCCAGCAGCTTAGGTAGGACAGGTTACAATGAGCAGTTCTTC. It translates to CASSLGRTGYNEQFF.

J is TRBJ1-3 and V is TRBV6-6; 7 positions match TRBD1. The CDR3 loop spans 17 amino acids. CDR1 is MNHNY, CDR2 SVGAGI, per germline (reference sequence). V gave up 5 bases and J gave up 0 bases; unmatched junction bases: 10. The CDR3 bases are TGTGCCAGCAGTCAGGGGGACAGCCGATACTCTGGAAACACCATATATTTT. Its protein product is CASSQGDSRYSGNTIYF.

CDR3 sequence: CASSQVFGASGDTDTQYF. Written as DNA, the CDR3 is TGTGCCAGCAGCCAAGTCTTTGGAGCTAGCGGGGACACAGATACGCAGTATTTT. The chain employs TRBV3-1 (or the pseudogene TRBV3-2) and TRBJ2-3; 9 positions agree with TRBD2. This CDR3 is built from 18 residues. Germline V gene sequence: CDR1 LGHDT, CDR2 YNNKEL (reference sequence). Trimming took 1 base from V and 2 from J; bases not matched to a gene: 10.